This T cell receptor (beta chain) was sequenced in a study of CD8+ T cells in alopecia areata. As for the study in general: Oral tofacitinib (5 to 10 mg twice daily) was administered to treated patients. Tofacitinib treatment spanned 6 to 18 months, with 6 months off drug afterward. Findings and limits, study-wide: Expanded CD8+ clones among the top 100, as well as scalp clonality, were significantly decreased by tofacitinib.

There are 13 residues in the CDR3. Germline CDR1 is SGHRS and CDR2 is YFSETQ. V shed 2 bases and J shed 7 bases, with 13 bases lying between them. As concerns this clone: Its cognate antigen is unknown.

cDNA serving as the sequencing template came from extracted, reverse transcribed RNA. Libraries were prepared by immunoSEQ multiplex PCR; TCRdb keeps only in-frame clonotypes and omits some of them. The sample has 150,000 to 200,000 clones, 58% seen once. Indicated treatment: oral pan-JAK inhibitor, 5-10 mg twice daily. This receptor was obtained from a human donor with alopecia areata. The chain joins TRBV5-1 to TRBJ2-7; maybe TRBD2 (5 bases). Sequenced material: CD4+ T cells sorted from blood, taken between weeks 55 and 65, from a patient treated with tofacitinib. The CDR3 coding sequence is TGCGCCAGCAGCTTTGGACTTCAACGGGAGCAGTACTTC. Its protein product is CASSFGLQREQYF.